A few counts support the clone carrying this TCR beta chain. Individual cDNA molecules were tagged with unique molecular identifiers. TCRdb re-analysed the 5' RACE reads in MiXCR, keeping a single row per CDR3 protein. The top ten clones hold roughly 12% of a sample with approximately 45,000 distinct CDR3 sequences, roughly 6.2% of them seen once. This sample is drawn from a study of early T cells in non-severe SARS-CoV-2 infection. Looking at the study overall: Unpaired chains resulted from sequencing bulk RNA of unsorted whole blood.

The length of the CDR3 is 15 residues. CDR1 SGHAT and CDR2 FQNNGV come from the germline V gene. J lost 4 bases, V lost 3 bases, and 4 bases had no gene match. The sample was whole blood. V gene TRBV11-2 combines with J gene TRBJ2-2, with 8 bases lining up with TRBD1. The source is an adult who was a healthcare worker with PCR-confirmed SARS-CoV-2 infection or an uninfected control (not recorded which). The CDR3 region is CASSFGQGGTGELFF. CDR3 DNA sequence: TGTGCCAGCAGCTTCGGACAGGGAGGCACCGGGGAGCTGTTTTTT.